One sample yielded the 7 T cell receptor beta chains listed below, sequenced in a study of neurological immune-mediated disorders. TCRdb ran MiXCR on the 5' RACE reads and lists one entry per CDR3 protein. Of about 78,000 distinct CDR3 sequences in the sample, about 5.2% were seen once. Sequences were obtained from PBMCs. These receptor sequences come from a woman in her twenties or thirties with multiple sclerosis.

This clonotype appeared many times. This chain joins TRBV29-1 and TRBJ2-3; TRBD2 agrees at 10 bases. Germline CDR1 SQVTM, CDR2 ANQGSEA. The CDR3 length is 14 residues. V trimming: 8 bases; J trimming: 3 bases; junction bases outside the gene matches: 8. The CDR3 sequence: CSSDVGLATDTQYF. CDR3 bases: TGCAGCTCAGATGTGGGACTAGCGACAGATACGCAGTATTTT.

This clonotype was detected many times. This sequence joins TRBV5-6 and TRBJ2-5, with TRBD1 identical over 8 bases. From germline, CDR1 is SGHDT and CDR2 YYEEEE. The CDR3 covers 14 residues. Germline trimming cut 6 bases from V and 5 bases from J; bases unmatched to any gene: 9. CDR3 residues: CASTLQGVWETQYF. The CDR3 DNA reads TGTGCCAGCACCCTACAGGGGGTATGGGAGACCCAGTACTTC. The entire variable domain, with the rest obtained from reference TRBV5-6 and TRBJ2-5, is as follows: DAGVTQSPTHLIKTRGQQVTLRCSPKSGHDTVSWYQQALGQGPQFIFQYYEEEERQRGNFPDRFSGHQFPNYSSELNVNALLLGDSALYLCASTLQGVWETQYFGPGTRLLVL.

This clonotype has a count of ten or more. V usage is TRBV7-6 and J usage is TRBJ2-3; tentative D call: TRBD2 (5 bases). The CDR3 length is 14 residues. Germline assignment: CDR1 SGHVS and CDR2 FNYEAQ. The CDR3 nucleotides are TGTGCTAGCGCTCTTGGCGGGAGCACAGATACGCAGTATTTT. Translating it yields CASALGGSTDTQYF. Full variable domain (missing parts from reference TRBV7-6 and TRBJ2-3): GAGVSQSPRYKVTKRGQDVALRCDPISGHVSLYWYRQALGQGPEFLTYFNYEAQQDKSGLPNDRFSAERPEGSISTLTIQRTEQRDSAMYRCASALGGSTDTQYFGPGTRLTVL.

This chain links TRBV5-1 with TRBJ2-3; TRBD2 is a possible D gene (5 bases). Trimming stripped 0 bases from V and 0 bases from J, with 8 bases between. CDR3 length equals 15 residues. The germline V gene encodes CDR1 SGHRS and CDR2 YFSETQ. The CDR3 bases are TGCGCCAGCAGCTTGGATCCGGGGAGCACAGATACGCAGTATTTT. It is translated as CASSLDPGSTDTQYF.

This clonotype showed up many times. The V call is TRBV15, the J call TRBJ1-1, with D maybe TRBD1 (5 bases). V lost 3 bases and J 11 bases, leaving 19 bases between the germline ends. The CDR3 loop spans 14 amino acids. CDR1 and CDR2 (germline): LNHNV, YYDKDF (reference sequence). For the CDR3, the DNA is TGTGCCACCAGCAGCTCCATGAGCAGGGACGGCGCTTTCTTT. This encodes CATSSSMSRDGAFF.

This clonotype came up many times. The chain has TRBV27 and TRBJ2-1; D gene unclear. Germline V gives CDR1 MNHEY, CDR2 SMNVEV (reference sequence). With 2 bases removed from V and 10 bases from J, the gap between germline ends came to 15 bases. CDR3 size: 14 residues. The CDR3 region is CASSLGLALGEQFF. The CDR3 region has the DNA TGTGCCAGCAGTTTAGGATTGGCGCTGGGAGAGCAGTTCTTC.

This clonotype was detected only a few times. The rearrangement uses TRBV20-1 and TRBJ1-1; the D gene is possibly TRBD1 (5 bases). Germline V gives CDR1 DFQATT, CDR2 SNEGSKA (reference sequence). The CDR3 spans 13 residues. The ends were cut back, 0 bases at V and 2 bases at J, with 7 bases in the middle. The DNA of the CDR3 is TGCAGTGCTAGAGACGGGGGAAACACTGAAGCTTTCTTT. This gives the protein CSARDGGNTEAFF.